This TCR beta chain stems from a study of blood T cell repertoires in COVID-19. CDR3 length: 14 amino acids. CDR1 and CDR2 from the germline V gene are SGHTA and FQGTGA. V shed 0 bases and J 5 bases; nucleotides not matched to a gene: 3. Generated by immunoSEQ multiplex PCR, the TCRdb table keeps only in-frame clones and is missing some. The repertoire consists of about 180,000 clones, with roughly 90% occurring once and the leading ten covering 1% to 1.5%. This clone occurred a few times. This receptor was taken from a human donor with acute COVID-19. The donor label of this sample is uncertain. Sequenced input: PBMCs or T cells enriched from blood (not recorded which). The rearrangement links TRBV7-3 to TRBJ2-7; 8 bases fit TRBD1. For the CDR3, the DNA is TGTGCCAGCAGCTTAACGGGGACAGGTCACGAGCAGTACTTC. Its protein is CASSLTGTGHEQYF.